Listed below are T cell receptor beta chains from one sample, sequenced in a study of T cells in localized non-small cell lung cancer. Assay: immunoSEQ multiplex PCR; the TCRdb copy retains only in-frame clones and omits some. The table has about 40,000 clones, roughly 79% seen once; the top ten hold around 6.6%. The material was peripheral blood mononuclear cells, obtained before any cancer treatment. The receptor set was obtained from a male donor aged 60 or over with stage II lung adenocarcinoma. The conserved cysteine and the conserved F or W are not part of the CDR3 here. Clone size is stated in some rows and not others, as once, few, many or a class when expanded.

j_call | v_call | clone_size | cdr3_aa
TRBJ1-1 | TRBV2 | . | ASSVDSIRTEAF
TRBJ1-2 | TRBV6-5 | . | ASSYNGPPGYYT
TRBJ1-2 | TRBV6-5 | . | ASRSDRGGYT
TRBJ2-7 | TRBV6-5 | . | ASRRVAGPYEQY
TRBJ2-2 | TRBV7-9 | once | ASSPSGGTGELF
TRBJ1-1 | TRBV5-5 | . | ASSLVPRVDTEAF
TRBJ1-1 | TRBV29-1 | . | SAELYTEAF
TRBJ1-2 | TRBV6-5 | . | ASRGQVAVYGYT
TRBJ2-1 | TRBV27 | . | ASSFNGEINEQF
TRBJ1-2 | TRBV28 | . | ASRGDSYGYT
TRBJ2-1 | TRBV6-4 | . | ASSDSGTGGNEQF
TRBJ1-2 | TRBV15 | . | ATRPGGLFGYT
TRBJ1-2 | TRBV7-9 | . | ASSLTGDLGYT
TRBJ2-2 | TRBV6-5 | . | ASSYFGGELF
TRBJ1-1 | TRBV12-5 | few | ASVLTGRNTEAF
TRBJ1-2 | TRBV25-1 | . | ASSDQGFYGYT
TRBJ2-2 | TRBV19 | once | ASRGPMSTGELF
TRBJ1-1 | TRBV6-1 | . | ASRDRDGTEAF
TRBJ1-2 | TRBV18 | . | ASSLTGSNYGYT
TRBJ1-3 | TRBV7-9 | . | ATEDRMVDTIY
TRBJ1-6 | TRBV4-3 | . | ASSQGTEDSPLH
TRBJ2-1 | TRBV30 | . | AWEVNGPSSYNEQF
TRBJ1-4 | TRBV5-1 | . | ASSLGAGGRGEKLF
TRBJ2-1 | TRBV25-1 | . | ASSLGTSGTNEQF
TRBJ1-2 | TRBV5-6 | . | ASSPGGQNYGYT
TRBJ2-1 | TRBV5-5 | . | ASSLAGTSGAGSYNEQF
TRBJ2-7 | TRBV7-8 | . | ASSARLGGYEQY
TRBJ2-3 | TRBV7-9 | . | ASSLTGGQDTQY
TRBJ1-5 | TRBV28 | . | ASRGDKTAGQPQH
TRBJ1-5 | TRBV7-9 | . | ASSLTGNTYQPQH
TRBJ2-1 | TRBV28 | . | ASSPPPPGVASEQF
TRBJ2-5 | TRBV5-5 | . | ASSWGQGAGETQY
TRBJ1-1 | TRBV4-1 | few | ASSHRQGAF
TRBJ2-2 | TRBV11-2 | . | ASSLDGTPNTGELF
TRBJ2-7 | TRBV10-3 | . | AISDRAPPEQY
TRBJ1-2 | TRBV5-4 | . | ASSPMSNYGYT
TRBJ1-5 | TRBV6-5 | . | ASSYSGQPQH
TRBJ1-1 | TRBV10-3 | few | AISESKKAAF
TRBJ1-1 | TRBV11-2 | . | ASSLSGQSAF
TRBJ2-7 | TRBV9 | . | ASSLSPMGTYEQY
TRBJ2-1 | TRBV7-9 | . | ASSQSILSGSYNEQF
TRBJ2-1 | TRBV7-3 | . | ASSRGTALQDEQF
TRBJ1-2 | TRBV30 | . | AWSFLHWAGTNYGYT
TRBJ1-2 | TRBV6-1 | . | ASSEAGGRTVPYGYT